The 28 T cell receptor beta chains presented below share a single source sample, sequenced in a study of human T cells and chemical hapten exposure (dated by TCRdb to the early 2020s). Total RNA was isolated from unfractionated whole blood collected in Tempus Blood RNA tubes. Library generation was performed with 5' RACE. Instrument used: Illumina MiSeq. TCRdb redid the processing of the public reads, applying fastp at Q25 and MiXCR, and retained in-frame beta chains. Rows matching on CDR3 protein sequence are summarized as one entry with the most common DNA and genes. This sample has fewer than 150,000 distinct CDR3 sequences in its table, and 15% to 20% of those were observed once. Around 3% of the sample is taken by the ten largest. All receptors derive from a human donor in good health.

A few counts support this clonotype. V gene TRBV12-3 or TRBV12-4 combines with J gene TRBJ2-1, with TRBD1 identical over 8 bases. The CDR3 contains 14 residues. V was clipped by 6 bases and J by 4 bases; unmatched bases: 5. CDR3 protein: CASRSDREYNEQFF. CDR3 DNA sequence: TGTGCCAGCAGATCGGACAGGGAGTACAATGAGCAGTTCTTC.

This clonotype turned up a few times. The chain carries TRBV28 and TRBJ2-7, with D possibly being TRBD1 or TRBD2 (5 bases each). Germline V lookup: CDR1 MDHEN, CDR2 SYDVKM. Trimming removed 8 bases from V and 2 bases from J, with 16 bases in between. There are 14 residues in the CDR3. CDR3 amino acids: CASSWRLGPYEQYF. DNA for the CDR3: TGTGCCAGCTCTTGGCGGTTGGGACCCTACGAGCAGTACTTC.

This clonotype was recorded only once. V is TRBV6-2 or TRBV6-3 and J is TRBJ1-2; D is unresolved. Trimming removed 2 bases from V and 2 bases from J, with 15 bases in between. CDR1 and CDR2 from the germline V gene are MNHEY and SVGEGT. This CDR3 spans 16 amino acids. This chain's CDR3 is CASSYVSRPPNYGYTF. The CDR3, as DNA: TGTGCCAGCAGTTACGTTTCGCGACCGCCAAACTATGGCTACACCTTC.

The chain's CDR3 is CASSAGRGLAKNIQYF. The CDR3 bases are TGTGCCAGCAGCGCGGGGCGGGGTTTAGCCAAAAACATTCAGTACTTC. The chain carries TRBV7-9 and TRBJ2-4, with a weak D call TRBD2 (6 bases). Deletions cut 5 bases from V and 0 bases from J, with 14 bases between. Germline CDR1 SEHNR, CDR2 FQNEAQ (reference sequence). CDR3 size: 16 residues.

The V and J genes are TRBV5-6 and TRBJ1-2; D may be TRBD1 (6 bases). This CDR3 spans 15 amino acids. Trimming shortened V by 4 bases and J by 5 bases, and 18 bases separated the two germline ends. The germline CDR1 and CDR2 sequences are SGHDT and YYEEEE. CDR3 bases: TGTGCCAGCAGCGGGACACGGACGAGACTTTATGGCTACACCTTC. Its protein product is CASSGTRTRLYGYTF.

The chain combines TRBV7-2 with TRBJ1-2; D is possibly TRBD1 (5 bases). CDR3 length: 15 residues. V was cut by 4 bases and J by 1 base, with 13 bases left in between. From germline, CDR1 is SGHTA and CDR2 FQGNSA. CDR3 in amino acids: CASSSGVGGNYGYTF. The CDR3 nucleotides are TGTGCCAGCAGCTCCGGTGTGGGGGGTAACTATGGCTACACCTTC. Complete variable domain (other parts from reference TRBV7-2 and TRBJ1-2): GAGVSQSPSNKVTEKGKDVELRCDPISGHTALYWYRQSLGQGLEFLIYFQGNSAPDKSGLPSDRFSAERTGGSVSTLTIQRTQQEDSAVYLCASSSGVGGNYGYTFGSGTRLTVV.

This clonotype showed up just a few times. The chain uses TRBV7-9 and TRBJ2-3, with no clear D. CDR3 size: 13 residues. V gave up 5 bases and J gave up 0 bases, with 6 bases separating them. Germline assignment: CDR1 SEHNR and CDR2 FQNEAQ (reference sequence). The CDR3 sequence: CASSKISTDTQYF. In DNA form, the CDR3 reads TGTGCCAGCAGCAAGATTAGCACAGATACGCAGTATTTT.

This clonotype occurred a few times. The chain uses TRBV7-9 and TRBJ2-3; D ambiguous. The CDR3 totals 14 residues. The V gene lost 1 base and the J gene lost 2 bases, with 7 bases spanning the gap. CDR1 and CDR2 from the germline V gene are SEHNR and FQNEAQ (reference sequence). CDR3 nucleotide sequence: TGTGCCAGCAGCTTAGACCACGCCACAGATACGCAGTATTTT. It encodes CASSLDHATDTQYF.

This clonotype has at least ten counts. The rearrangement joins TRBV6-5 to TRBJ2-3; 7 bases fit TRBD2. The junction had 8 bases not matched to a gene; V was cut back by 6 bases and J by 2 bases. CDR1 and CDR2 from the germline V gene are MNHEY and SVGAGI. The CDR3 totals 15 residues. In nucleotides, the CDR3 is TGTGCCAGCAGAGAAGACCGGGACTACACAGATACGCAGTATTTT. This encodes CASREDRDYTDTQYF.

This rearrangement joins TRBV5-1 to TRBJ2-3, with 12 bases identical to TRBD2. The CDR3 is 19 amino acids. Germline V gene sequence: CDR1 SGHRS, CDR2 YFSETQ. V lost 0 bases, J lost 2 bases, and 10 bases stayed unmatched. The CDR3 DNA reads TGCGCCAGCAGCTTGGCCCCTCCTGGACTAGCGGGGCCCACAGATACGCAGTATTTT. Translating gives CASSLAPPGLAGPTDTQYF.

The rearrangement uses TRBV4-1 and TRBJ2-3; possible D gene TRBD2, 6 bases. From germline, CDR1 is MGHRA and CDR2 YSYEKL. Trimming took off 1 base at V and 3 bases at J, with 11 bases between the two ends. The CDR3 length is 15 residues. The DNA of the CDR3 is TGCGCCAGCAGCCAAGGTCCAGGGAGGACAGATACGCAGTATTTT. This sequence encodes CASSQGPGRTDTQYF.

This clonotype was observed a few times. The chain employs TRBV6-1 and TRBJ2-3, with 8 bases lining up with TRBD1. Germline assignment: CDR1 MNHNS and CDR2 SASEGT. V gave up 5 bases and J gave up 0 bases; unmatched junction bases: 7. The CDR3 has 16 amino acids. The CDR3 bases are TGTGCCAGCAGTTGGGACAGGAGTCCTAGCACAGATACGCAGTATTTT. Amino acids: CASSWDRSPSTDTQYF.

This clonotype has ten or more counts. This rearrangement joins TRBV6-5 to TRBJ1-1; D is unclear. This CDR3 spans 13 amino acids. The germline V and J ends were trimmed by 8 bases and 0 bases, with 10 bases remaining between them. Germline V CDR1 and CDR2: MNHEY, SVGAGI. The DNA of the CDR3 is TGTGCCAGCCGACTTGTCATGAACACTGAAGCTTTCTTT. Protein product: CASRLVMNTEAFF.

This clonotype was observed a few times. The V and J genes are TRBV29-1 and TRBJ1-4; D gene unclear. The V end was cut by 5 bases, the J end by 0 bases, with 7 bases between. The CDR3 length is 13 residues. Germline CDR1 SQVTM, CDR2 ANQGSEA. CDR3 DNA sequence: TGCAGCGTTTGGACTCCAACTAATGAAAAACTGTTTTTT. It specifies CSVWTPTNEKLFF.

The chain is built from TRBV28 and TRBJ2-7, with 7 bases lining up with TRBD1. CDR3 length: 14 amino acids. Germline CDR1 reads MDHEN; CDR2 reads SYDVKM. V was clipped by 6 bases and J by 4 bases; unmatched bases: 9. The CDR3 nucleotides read TGTGCCAGCAGGAGGGGACAGCCCCCTTACGAGCAGTACTTC. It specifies CASRRGQPPYEQYF.

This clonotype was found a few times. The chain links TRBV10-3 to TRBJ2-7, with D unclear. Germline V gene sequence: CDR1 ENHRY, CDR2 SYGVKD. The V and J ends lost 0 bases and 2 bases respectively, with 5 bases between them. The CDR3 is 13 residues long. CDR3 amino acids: CAISESGAYEQYF. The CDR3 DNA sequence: TGTGCCATCAGTGAGTCCGGAGCCTACGAGCAGTACTTC.

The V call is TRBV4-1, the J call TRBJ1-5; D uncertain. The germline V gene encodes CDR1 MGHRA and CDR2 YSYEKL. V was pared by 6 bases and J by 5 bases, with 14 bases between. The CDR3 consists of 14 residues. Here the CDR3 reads CASSQSIGYQPQHF. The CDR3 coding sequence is TGCGCCAGCAGTCAATCTATAGGGTATCAGCCCCAGCATTTT.

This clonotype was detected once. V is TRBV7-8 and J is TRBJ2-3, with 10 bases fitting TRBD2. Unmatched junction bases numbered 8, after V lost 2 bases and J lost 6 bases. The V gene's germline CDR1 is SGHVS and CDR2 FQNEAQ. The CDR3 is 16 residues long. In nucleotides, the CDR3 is TGTGCCAGCAGCTTACTAGCGGGAGCTACAGGCGATACGCAGTATTTT. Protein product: CASSLLAGATGDTQYF.

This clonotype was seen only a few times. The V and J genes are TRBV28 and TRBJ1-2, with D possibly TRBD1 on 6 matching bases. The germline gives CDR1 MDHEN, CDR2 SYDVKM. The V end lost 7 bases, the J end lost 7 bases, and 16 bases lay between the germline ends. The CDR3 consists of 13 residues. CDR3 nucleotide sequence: TGTGCCAGCAAACATGACAGGATGGGTGGCTACACCTTC. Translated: CASKHDRMGGYTF.

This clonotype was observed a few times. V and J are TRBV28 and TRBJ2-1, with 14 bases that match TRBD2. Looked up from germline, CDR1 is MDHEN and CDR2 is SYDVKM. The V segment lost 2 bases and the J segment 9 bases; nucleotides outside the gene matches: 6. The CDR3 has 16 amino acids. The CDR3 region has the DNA TGTGCCAGCAGTTTAGGGGGACTAGCGGGAGTTCGTGAGCAGTTCTTC. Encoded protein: CASSLGGLAGVREQFF.

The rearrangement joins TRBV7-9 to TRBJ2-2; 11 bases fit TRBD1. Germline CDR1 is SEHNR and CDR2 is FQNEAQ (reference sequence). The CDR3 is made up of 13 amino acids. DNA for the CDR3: TGTGTCGCCCGGACAGGGGGCGGCGGGGAGCTGTTTTTT. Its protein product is CVARTGGGGELFF.

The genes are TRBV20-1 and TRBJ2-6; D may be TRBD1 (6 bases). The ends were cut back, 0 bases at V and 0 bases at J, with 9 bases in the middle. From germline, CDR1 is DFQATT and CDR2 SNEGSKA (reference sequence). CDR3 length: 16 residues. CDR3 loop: CSARDRTASGANVLTF. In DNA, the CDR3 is TGCAGTGCTAGAGATAGGACAGCCTCTGGGGCCAACGTCCTGACTTTC.

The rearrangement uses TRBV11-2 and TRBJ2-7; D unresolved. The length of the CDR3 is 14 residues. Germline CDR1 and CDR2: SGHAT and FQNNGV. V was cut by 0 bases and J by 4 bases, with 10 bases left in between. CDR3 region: CASSLDRPDYEQYF. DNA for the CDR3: TGTGCCAGCAGCTTAGACCGTCCGGATTACGAGCAGTACTTC.

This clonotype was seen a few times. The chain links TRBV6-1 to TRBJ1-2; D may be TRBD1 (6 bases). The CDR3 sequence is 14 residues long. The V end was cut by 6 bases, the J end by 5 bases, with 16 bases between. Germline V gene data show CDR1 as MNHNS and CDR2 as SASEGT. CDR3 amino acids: CASSGTGQIYGYTF. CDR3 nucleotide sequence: TGTGCCAGCAGCGGAACAGGACAGATTTATGGCTACACCTTC.

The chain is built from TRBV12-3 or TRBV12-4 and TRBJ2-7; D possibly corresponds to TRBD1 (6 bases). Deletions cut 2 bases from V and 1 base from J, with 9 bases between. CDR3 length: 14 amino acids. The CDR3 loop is CASSLKGHSYEQYF. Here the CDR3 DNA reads TGTGCCAGCAGTTTAAAGGGACATTCCTACGAGCAGTACTTC.

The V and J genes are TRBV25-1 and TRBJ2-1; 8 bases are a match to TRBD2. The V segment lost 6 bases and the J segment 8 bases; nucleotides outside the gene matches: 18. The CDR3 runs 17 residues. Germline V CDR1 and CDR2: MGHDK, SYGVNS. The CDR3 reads CASSKSSGTRSFHEQFF. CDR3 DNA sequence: TGTGCCAGCAGCAAATCTTCCGGGACTAGAAGTTTCCATGAGCAGTTCTTC.

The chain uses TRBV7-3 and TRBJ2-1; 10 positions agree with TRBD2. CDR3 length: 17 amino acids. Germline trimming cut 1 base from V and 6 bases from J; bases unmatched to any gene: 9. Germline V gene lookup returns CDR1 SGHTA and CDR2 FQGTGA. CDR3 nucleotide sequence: TGTGCCAGCAGCTTAAGCGGTATTAGCGGGAGGATCAATGAGCAGTTCTTC. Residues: CASSLSGISGRINEQFF. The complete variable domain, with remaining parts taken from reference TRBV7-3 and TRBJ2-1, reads GAGVSQTPSNKVTEKGKYVELRCDPISGHTALYWYRQSLGQGPEFLIYFQGTGAADDSGLPNDRFFAVRPEGSVSTLKIQRTERGDSAVYLCASSLSGISGRINEQFFGPGTRLTVL.

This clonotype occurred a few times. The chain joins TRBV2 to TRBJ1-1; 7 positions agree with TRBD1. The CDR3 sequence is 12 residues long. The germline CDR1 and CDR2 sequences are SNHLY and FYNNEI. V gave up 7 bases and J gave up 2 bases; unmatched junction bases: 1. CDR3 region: CASNRGNTEAFF. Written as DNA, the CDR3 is TGTGCCAGCAACAGGGGAAACACTGAAGCTTTCTTT. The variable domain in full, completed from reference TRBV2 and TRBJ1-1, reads EPEVTQTPSHQVTQMGQEVILRCVPISNHLYFYWYRQILGQKVEFLVSFYNNEISEKSEIFDDQFSVERPDGSNFTLKIRSTKLEDSAMYFCASNRGNTEAFFGQGTRLTVV.